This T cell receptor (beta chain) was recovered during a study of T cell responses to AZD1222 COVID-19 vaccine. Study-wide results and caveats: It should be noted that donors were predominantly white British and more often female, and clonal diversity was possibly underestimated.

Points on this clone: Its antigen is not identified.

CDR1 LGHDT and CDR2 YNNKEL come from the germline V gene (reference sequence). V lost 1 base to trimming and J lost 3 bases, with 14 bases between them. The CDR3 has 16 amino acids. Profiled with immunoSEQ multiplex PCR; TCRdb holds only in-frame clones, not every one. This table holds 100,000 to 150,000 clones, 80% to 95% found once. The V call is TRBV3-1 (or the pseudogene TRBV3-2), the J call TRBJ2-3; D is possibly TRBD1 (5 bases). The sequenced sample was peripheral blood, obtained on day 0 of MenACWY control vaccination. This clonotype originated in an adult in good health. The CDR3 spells CASSQATTRQTDTQYF. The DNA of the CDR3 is TGTGCCAGCAGCCAAGCCACCACGAGACAGACAGATACGCAGTATTTT.